This TCR beta chain comes out of a study of shared clonotypes between healthy human individuals. Study in general: Each donor's CD4 naive and CD4 memory cells filled three plates apiece, CD8 naive two, and CD8 memory one. The study, taken as a whole, reports: It was anticipated that sequencing depth would influence how many clonotypes donors shared.

Sequencing used immunoSEQ multiplex PCR; TCRdb keeps in-frame clones, though not all of them. The table shows millions of clones, with about 95% occurring only once. Worth noting for this clone: Its antigen is not identified.

The germline CDR1 and CDR2 sequences are MNHNY and SVGAGI (reference sequence). The CDR3 runs to 15 residues. Trimming left V 1 base short and J 0 bases short, with 7 bases between. CD45RO-negative, CCR7-positively selected cells formed the naive CD8 fraction, excluding terminally differentiated effector memory CD45RA+ cells. Sequenced: naive CD8+ T cells sorted from blood. This chain connects TRBV6-6 to TRBJ1-5, with D unresolved. The receptor was derived from a man aged 18 to 30 in good health. The DNA of the CDR3 is TGTGCCAGCAGTTACTTAGACATTAGCAATCAGCCCCAGCATTTT. Translated: CASSYLDISNQPQHF.